Reported below is one T cell receptor beta chain. No antigen is known for it. The sample is drawn from a study of shared clonotypes between healthy human individuals. The study's findings and limits: Researchers sampled blood only, noting tissue repertoires likely differ. Relative to memory subsets, naive subsets generally showed larger estimated richness.

Terminally differentiated effector memory CD45RA+ cells were excluded from the naive CD8 cells, which were CD45RO-negative and positively selected for CCR7. Deep was the level at which the assay was run. Here immunoSEQ multiplex PCR was the method, and the copy in TCRdb shows in-frame clones only, minus some. Here the sample spans about 800,000 clones, roughly 96% being singletons. The CDR3 has 14 amino acids. In germline, CDR1 is ENHRY, CDR2 SYGVKD. Trimming cost V 10 bases and J 0 bases; bases outside gene matches: 4. This sequence originates from a man in his thirties or forties in good health. The chain has TRBV10-3 and TRBJ2-2; 8 bases agree with TRBD1. Material for sequencing was naive CD8+ T cells sorted from blood. CDR3 DNA: TGTGCCACGACAGGGGATGCGAACACCGGGGAGCTGTTTTTT. This encodes CATTGDANTGELFF.